The next 18 T cell receptor beta chains were all read from a single sample in a study of blood T cell repertoires in COVID-19. Produced via immunoSEQ multiplex PCR; TCRdb's table is partial and in-frame only. The table has approximately 200,000 clones, approximately 85% seen once. What was sequenced was PBMCs or T cells enriched from blood (not recorded which). Receptors were obtained from a woman in her 30s who had recovered from COVID-19.

The J gene is TRBJ1-4, the V gene TRBV4-2; D is uncertain. Germline loops: CDR1 LGHNA, CDR2 YNFKEQ. V was clipped by 2 bases and J by 8 bases, with 15 bases between them. CDR3 length: 15 amino acids. The CDR3 DNA is TGTGCCAGCAGCCAACCTGGTCCCGCCGGGGAAAAACTGTTTTTT. Translating it yields CASSQPGPAGEKLFF.

The rearrangement links TRBV19 to TRBJ2-7; a weak D match, TRBD2 (6 bases). Germline V gene sequence: CDR1 LNHDA, CDR2 SQIVND (reference sequence). Trimming stripped 7 bases from V and 4 bases from J, with 20 bases between. The CDR3 has 15 residues. The chain's CDR3 is CASMDRSGERYEQYF. As DNA, the CDR3 is TGTGCCAGTATGGATCGCTCGGGGGAAAGGTACGAGCAGTACTTC.

The genes are TRBV29-1 and TRBJ2-1; 9 bases align to TRBD1. This CDR3 comprises 13 residues. Germline V gene sequence: CDR1 SQVTM, CDR2 ANQGSEA. The ends lost 3 bases at V and 7 bases at J; junction bases unmatched: 4. The CDR3 spells CSVDVTGGNEQFF. CDR3 DNA: TGCAGCGTTGACGTGACAGGGGGGAATGAGCAGTTCTTC.

The chain uses TRBV27 and TRBJ2-1, with 12 bases lining up with TRBD2. Trimming at V came to 10 bases and at J to 5 bases, leaving 18 bases not matched to a gene. CDR3 length: 18 residues. From germline, CDR1 is MNHEY and CDR2 SMNVEV (reference sequence). This CDR3 is CATKVGRLAGVLNNEQFF. Written as DNA, the CDR3 is TGTGCCACCAAGGTTGGTAGACTAGCGGGAGTCTTAAACAATGAGCAGTTCTTC.

V gene TRBV11-2 combines with J gene TRBJ2-5, with D tentatively TRBD2 (5 bases). This CDR3 is 14 amino acids long. The ends were cut back, 8 bases at V and 0 bases at J, with 13 bases in the middle. The germline gives CDR1 SGHAT, CDR2 FQNNGV. As DNA, the CDR3 is TGTGCCAGCGGCCCACTAGAGTACCAAGAGACCCAGTACTTC. This codes for CASGPLEYQETQYF.

The chain joins TRBV29-1 to TRBJ1-5; D perhaps matches TRBD1 (5 bases). Deletions cut 5 bases from V and 5 bases from J, with 13 bases between. CDR1 is SQVTM, CDR2 ANQGSEA, per germline. There are 13 residues in the CDR3. The CDR3 region is CSVLIGDYQPQHF. The CDR3 nucleotides are TGCAGCGTTTTAATCGGGGACTATCAGCCCCAGCATTTT.

This chain joins TRBV6-5 and TRBJ2-5; 11 positions match TRBD1. Germline CDR1 MNHEY, CDR2 SVGAGI. Trimming cost V 0 bases and J 5 bases; bases outside gene matches: 5. This CDR3 has 16 amino acids. CDR3 sequence reads: CASSYSRDRGEETQYF. The CDR3 coding sequence is TGTGCCAGCAGTTACTCGCGGGACAGGGGGGAGGAGACCCAGTACTTC.

This chain links TRBV29-1 with TRBJ1-2; D perhaps matches TRBD1 (6 bases). V was clipped by 6 bases and J by 3 bases, with 11 bases between them. Germline CDR1 and CDR2: SQVTM and ANQGSEA. This CDR3 comprises 12 residues. The CDR3 spells CSVQGGDYGYTF. The CDR3 DNA reads TGCAGCGTCCAAGGGGGTGACTATGGCTACACCTTC.

The J gene is TRBJ2-7, the V gene TRBV3-1 (or the pseudogene TRBV3-2); possible D gene TRBD1, 6 bases. V lost 3 bases to trimming and J lost 7 bases, with 10 bases between them. The CDR3 extends over 12 amino acids. CDR1 is LGHDT and CDR2 is YNNKEL in the germline V gene (reference sequence). In DNA form, the CDR3 reads TGTGCCAGCAGCCAGGGGGCACGGGAGCAGTACTTC. Translated, it gives CASSQGAREQYF.

The V and J genes are TRBV5-4 and TRBJ1-4, with 10 bases matching TRBD1. The germline V gene has CDR1 SGHNT and CDR2 YYREEE (reference sequence). The trim removed 4 bases at V and 5 bases at J, leaving 5 bases unmatched. The CDR3 consists of 15 residues. The CDR3 region has the DNA TGTGCCAGCAGCGGAAAGACAGGGGGCAATGAAAAACTGTTTTTT. It codes for CASSGKTGGNEKLFF.

The rearrangement joins TRBV19 to TRBJ1-1; 8 nucleotides line up with TRBD1. The CDR3 length is 13 residues. Germline-derived CDR1 and CDR2 are LNHDA and SQIVND (reference sequence). J was trimmed by 7 bases and V by 6 bases; bases with no gene match: 7. This chain's CDR3 is CASSPIQGDEAFF. The CDR3 DNA reads as TGTGCCAGTAGCCCTATACAGGGGGATGAAGCTTTCTTT.

The chain joins TRBV27 to TRBJ1-1; TRBD1 matches 12 bases. Germline V gene data show CDR1 as MNHEY and CDR2 as SMNVEV (reference sequence). The CDR3 length is 15 residues. Trimming at V came to 6 bases and at J to 6 bases, leaving 8 bases not matched to a gene. Here the CDR3 DNA reads TGTGCCAGCAGCCTCACGGGACAGGGGGCCCCTGAAGCTTTCTTT. It codes for CASSLTGQGAPEAFF.

This sequence joins TRBV7-9 and TRBJ1-6; D might be TRBD1 (6 bases). V gave up 5 bases and J gave up 8 bases, with 13 bases separating them. There are 14 residues in the CDR3. The germline gives CDR1 SEHNR, CDR2 FQNEAQ (reference sequence). Written as DNA, the CDR3 is TGTGCCAGCAGCCGGGACATTTGGTATTCACCCCTCCACTTT. Translated: CASSRDIWYSPLHF.

The chain has TRBV24-1 and TRBJ2-3, with TRBD1 matching 7 bases. V was clipped by 1 base and J by 2 bases; unmatched bases: 14. Germline V lookup: CDR1 KGHDR, CDR2 SFDVKD. This CDR3 region has 19 residues. The CDR3: CATSDFNRDSSPYTDTQYF. CDR3 bases: TGTGCCACCAGTGATTTCAACCGGGACAGCAGTCCTTACACAGATACGCAGTATTTT.

V gene TRBV7-9 combines with J gene TRBJ1-2; 8 bases align to TRBD1. Trimming at V came to 3 bases and at J to 7 bases, leaving 7 bases not matched to a gene. The CDR3 consists of 14 residues. CDR1 and CDR2 (germline): SEHNR, FQNEAQ (reference sequence). CDR3 region: CASSLGQGASGYTF. In nucleotides, the CDR3 is TGTGCCAGCAGCTTGGGCCAGGGGGCCAGTGGCTACACCTTC.

The genes are TRBV19 and TRBJ2-7; D not certain. The CDR3 spans 13 residues. V was shortened by 5 bases and J by 3 bases, with 11 bases between the two germline ends. Germline loops: CDR1 LNHDA, CDR2 SQIVND (reference sequence). CDR3 DNA sequence: TGTGCCAGTAGTCCGTCACAGTACTACGAGCAGTACTTC. This sequence encodes CASSPSQYYEQYF.

CDR3 nucleotide sequence: TGTGCCAGCAGCTTAGACTTCGGGGAATCCTACGAGCAGTACTTC. Protein sequence: CASSLDFGESYEQYF. The chain employs TRBV11-2 and TRBJ2-7, with D perhaps TRBD2 (5 bases). V dropped 0 bases and J dropped 1 base, with 10 bases sitting between them. The CDR3 consists of 15 residues. Germline V gene sequence: CDR1 SGHAT, CDR2 FQNNGV.

The rearrangement joins TRBV7-9 to TRBJ1-3; D uncertain. CDR3 length: 14 amino acids. Trimming took 1 base from V and 4 from J, leaving 8 bases between them. CDR1 is SEHNR and CDR2 is FQNEAQ in the germline V gene (reference sequence). CDR3 in amino acids: CASSLGGTGNTIYF. DNA of the CDR3: TGTGCCAGCAGCTTAGGAGGCACCGGAAACACCATATATTTT.